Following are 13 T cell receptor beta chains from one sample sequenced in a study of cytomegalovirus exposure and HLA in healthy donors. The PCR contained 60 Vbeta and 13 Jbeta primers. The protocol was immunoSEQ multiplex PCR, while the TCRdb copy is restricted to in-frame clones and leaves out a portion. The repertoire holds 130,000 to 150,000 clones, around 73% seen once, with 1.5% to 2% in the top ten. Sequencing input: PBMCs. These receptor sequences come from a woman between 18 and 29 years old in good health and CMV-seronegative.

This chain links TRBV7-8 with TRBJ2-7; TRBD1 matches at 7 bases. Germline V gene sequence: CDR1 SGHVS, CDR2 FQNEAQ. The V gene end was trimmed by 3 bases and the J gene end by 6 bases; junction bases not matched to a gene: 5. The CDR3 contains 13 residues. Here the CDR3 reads CASSFTTGSEQYV. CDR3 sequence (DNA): TGTGCCAGCAGCTTCACGACAGGGTCCGAGCAGTACGTC.

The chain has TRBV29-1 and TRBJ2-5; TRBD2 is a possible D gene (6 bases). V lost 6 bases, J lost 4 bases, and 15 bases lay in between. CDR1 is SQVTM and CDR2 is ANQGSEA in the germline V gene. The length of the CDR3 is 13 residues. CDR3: CSVIGLARETQYF. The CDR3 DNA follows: TGCAGCGTGATAGGGCTAGCGAGAGAGACCCAGTACTTC.

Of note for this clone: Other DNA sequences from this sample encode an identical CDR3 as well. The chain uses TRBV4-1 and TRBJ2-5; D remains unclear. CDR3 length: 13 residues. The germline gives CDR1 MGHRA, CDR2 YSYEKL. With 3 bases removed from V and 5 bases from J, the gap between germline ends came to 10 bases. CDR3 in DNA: TGCGCCAGCAGCCAGGGCGCTGTCGAGACCCAGTACTTC. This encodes CASSQGAVETQYF.

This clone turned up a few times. CDR3 sequence: CASRTSGFRGYTF. CDR3 in DNA: TGTGCCAGCAGAACCTCAGGGTTTCGAGGCTACACCTTC. This chain connects TRBV2 to TRBJ1-2, with D tentatively TRBD1 (5 bases). The germline CDR1 and CDR2 sequences are SNHLY and FYNNEI. V gave up 6 bases and J gave up 8 bases, with 16 bases separating them. The CDR3 has 13 amino acids.

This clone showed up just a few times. The CDR3 DNA reads TGCGCCAGCAGCTTGCCTAGCGGGAAAAATTATGAGCAGTTCTTC. The encoded protein is CASSLPSGKNYEQFF. The J gene is TRBJ2-1, the V gene TRBV5-1; 9 nucleotides align to TRBD2. The germline CDR1 and CDR2 sequences are SGHRS and YFSETQ. CDR3 length: 15 amino acids. The ends lost 1 base at V and 8 bases at J; junction bases unmatched: 7.

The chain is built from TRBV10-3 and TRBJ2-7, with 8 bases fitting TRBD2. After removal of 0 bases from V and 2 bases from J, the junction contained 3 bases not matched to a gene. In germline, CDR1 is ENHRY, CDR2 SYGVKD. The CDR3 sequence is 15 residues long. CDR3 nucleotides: TGTGCCATCAGTGAGTCGCAGCGGGGGACCTACGAGCAGTACTTC. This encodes CAISESQRGTYEQYF.

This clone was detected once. In nucleotides, the CDR3 is TGTGCCAGCAGCTTAGAGGTTGGGCAGTCCTACGAGCAGTACGTC. Its translation: CASSLEVGQSYEQYV. V gene TRBV11-3 combines with J gene TRBJ2-7; no reliable D call. The CDR3 has 15 residues. Germline V gene data show CDR1 as SGHNT and CDR2 as YENEEA. With 0 bases removed from V and 1 base from J, the gap between germline ends came to 10 bases.

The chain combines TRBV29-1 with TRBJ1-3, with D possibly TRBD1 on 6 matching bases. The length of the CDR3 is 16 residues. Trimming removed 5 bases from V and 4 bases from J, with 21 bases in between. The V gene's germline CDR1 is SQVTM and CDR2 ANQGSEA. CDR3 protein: CSVQRDSGGRGNTIYF. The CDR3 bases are TGCAGCGTTCAAAGGGACTCGGGGGGGCGAGGAAACACCATATATTTT.

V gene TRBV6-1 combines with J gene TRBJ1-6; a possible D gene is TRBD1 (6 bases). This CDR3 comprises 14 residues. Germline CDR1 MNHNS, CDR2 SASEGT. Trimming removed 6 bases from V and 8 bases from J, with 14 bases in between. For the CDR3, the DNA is TGTGCCAGCAGCCCGAACTACAGGGATTCACCCCTCCACTTT. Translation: CASSPNYRDSPLHF.

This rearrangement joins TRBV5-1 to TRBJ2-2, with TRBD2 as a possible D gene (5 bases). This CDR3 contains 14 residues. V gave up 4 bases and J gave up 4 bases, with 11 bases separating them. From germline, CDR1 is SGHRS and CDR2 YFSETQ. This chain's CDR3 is CASSLRDSTGELFF. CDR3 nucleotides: TGCGCCAGCAGCCTTCGGGATTCCACCGGGGAGCTGTTTTTT.

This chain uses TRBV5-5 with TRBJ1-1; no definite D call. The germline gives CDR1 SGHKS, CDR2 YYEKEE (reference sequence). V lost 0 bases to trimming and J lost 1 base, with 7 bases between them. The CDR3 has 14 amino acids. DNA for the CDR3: TGTGCCAGCAGCTTGGGACAAACGAACACTGAAGCTTTCTTT. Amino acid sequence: CASSLGQTNTEAFF. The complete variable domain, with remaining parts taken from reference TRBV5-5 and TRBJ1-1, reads DAGVTQSPTHLIKTRGQQVTLRCSPISGHKSVSWYQQVLGQGPQFIFQYYEKEERGRGNFPDRFSARQFPNYSSELNVNALLLGDSALYLCASSLGQTNTEAFFGQGTRLTVV.

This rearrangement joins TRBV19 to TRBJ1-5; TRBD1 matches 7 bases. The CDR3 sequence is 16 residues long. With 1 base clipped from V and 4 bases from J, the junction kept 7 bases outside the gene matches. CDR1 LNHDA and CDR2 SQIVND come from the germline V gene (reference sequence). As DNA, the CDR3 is TGTGCCAGTAGTATAGGACGGGCAGGGGGAAATCAGCCCCAGCATTTT. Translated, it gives CASSIGRAGGNQPQHF.

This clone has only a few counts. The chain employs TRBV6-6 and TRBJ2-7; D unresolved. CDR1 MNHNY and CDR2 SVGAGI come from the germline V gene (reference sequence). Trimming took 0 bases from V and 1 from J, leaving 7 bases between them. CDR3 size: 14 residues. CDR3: CASSYSATSYEQYF. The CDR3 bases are TGTGCCAGCAGTTACTCCGCGACTTCCTACGAGCAGTACTTC.